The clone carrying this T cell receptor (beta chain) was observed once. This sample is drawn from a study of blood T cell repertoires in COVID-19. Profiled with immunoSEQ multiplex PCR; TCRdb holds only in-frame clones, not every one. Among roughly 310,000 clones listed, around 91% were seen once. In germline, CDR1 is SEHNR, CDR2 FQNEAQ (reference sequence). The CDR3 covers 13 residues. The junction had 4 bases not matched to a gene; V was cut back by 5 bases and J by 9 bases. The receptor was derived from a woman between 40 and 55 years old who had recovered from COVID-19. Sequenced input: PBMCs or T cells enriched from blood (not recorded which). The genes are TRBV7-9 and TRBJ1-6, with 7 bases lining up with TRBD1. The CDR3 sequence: CASSPDRVSPLHF. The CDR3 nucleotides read TGTGCCAGCAGCCCAGACAGGGTTTCACCCCTCCACTTT. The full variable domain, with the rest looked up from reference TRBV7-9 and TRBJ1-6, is DTGVSQNPRHKITKRGQNVTFRCDPISEHNRLYWYRQTLGQGPEFLTYFQNEAQLEKSRLLSDRFSAERPKGSFSTLEIQRTEQGDSAMYLCASSPDRVSPLHFGNGTRLTVT.